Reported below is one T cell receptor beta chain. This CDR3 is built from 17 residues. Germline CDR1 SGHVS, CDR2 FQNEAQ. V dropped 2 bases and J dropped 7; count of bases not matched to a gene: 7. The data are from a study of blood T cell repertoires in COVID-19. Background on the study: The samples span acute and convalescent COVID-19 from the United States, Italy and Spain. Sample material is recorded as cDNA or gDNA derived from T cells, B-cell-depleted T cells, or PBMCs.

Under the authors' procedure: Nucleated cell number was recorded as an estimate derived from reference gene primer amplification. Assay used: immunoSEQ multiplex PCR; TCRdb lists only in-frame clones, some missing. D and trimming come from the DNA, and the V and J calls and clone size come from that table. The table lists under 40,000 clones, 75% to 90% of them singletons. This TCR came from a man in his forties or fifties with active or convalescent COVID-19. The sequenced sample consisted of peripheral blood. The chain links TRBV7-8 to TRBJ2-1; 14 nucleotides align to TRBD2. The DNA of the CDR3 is TGTGCCAGCAGCTTAATGGGACTAGCGGGAGCCAGGAATGAGCAGTTCTTC. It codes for CASSLMGLAGARNEQFF.